This entry is about one T cell receptor beta chain. The CDR3 is made up of 11 amino acids. V lost 1 base to trimming and J lost 7 bases, with 4 bases between them. Germline V gene data show CDR1 as SGHAT and CDR2 as FQNNGV. The sample comes from a study of T cell responses to AZD1222 COVID-19 vaccine. Sequencing was performed with immunoSEQ multiplex PCR; in TCRdb, only in-frame clones are kept and a portion is missing. The table shows about 160,000 clones, with roughly 90% occurring only once. The chain couples TRBV11-2 to TRBJ1-2; D gene unclear. The receptor comes from an adult in good health. The sequenced sample was peripheral blood, obtained on day 0 of AZD1222 vaccination. Written as DNA, the CDR3 is TGTGCCAGCAGCTTAGGAGGTGGCTACACCTTC. This codes for CASSLGGGYTF.